This T cell receptor beta chain was obtained from a study of T-cell reconstitution after alpha-beta-depleted transplantation in children (dated by TCRdb to the mid-2010s). For the wider study: Using TCR repertoire profiling, the study quantitatively followed how T-cell immune reconstitution unfolded in children after TCRalphabeta/CD19-depleted allogeneic hematopoietic cell transplantation.

This clonotype was picked up many times. The antigen this receptor binds is unknown. The record has no base qualities; no much larger clone is one base away. Receptors were amplified or captured by PCR. Instrument on record: Illumina HiSeq 2500. Molecular barcoding was employed in the preparation of TCR libraries, with unique molecular identifiers being used to normalize TCRbeta repertoire quantification. The public reads were run again by TCRdb, first through fastp at Q25 and then through MiXCR, and only productive beta chains were kept. Each record represents a unique CDR3 protein, reported with the most common genes and DNA among its rows. The sample yields about 540,000 distinct CDR3 sequences; 18% were counted once. About 3.1% of the sample belongs to the ten largest clones. The germline V gene specifies MNHEY as CDR1 and SVGAGI as CDR2. Deletion took 1 base off V and 3 bases off J, with a span of 12 bases between the germline ends. Taken from cysteine to phenylalanine, the CDR3 has 15 residues. The DNA shown is the 45-base CDR3, in frame from base 1.

The chain is encoded by TRBV6-5 joined to TRBJ1-1, with TRBD1 perhaps the D gene, on 5 matching bases. The receptor was isolated from a human donor who donated a stem cell graft to a child with acute lymphoblastic leukemia. Sequences were derived from PBMCs from the stem cell graft donor, sampled from the stem cell graft. For the CDR3, the sequence is CASSYYQGSDTEAFF. Here is the DNA: TGTGCCAGCAGTTACTACCAGGGCTCGGACACTGAAGCTTTCTTT.